The 2 T cell receptor beta chains reported below all come from one sample, sequenced in a study of cytomegalovirus exposure and HLA in healthy donors. The PCR was carried out with 60 Vbeta primers and 13 Jbeta primers. TCRdb keeps only in-frame clones here, not all; method: immunoSEQ multiplex PCR. Of about 82,000 clones detected, approximately 74% appear once; the ten largest clones hold around 6.4%. Sequencing was performed on PBMCs. Receptors were obtained from a woman between 50 and 59 years old in good health and CMV-seropositive.

This sequence joins TRBV11-2 and TRBJ1-2, with a weak D call TRBD1 (5 bases). Trimming cost V 2 bases and J 3 bases, with 13 bases left between them. There are 15 residues in the CDR3. Germline V gene lookup returns CDR1 SGHAT and CDR2 FQNNGV. The CDR3: CASSLWLREDYGYTF. The CDR3 region has the DNA TGTGCCAGCAGCTTATGGCTCAGGGAGGACTATGGCTACACCTTC.

This CDR3 is CASSPGTGGNQPQHF. CDR3 DNA: TGTGCCAGCAGCCCTGGGACAGGGGGTAATCAGCCCCAGCATTTT. The J gene is TRBJ1-5, the V gene TRBV7-6; 11 nucleotides match TRBD1. CDR3 length: 15 amino acids. Germline CDR1 SGHVS, CDR2 FNYEAQ. V dropped 5 bases and J dropped 4; count of bases not matched to a gene: 4.